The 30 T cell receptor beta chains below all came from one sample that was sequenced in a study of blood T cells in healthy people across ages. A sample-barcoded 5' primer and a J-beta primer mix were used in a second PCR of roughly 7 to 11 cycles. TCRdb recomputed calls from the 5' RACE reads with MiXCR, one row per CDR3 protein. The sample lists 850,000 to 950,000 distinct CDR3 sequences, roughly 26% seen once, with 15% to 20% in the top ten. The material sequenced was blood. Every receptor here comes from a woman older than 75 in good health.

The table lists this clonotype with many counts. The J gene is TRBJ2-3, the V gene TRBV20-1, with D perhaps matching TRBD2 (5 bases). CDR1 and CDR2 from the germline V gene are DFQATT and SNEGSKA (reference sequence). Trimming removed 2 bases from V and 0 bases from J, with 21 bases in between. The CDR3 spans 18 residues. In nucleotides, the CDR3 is TGCAGTGCTAGACCCGATGGACTCTCCTCTTCTAGCACAGATACGCAGTATTTT. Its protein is CSARPDGLSSSSTDTQYF.

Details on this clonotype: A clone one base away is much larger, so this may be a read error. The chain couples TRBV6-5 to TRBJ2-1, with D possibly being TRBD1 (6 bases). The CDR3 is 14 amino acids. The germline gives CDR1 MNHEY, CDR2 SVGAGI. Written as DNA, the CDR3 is TGTGCCAGCAGCAGCGGACAGATCTACAATGAGCAGGTCTTC. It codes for CASSSGQIYNEQVF.

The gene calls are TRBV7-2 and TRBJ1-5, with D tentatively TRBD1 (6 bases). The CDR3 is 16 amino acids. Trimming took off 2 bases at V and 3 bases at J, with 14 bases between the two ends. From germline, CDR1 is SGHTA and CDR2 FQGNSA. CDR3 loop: CASSLKSAGANQPQHF. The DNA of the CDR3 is TGTGCCAGCAGCTTAAAGTCGGCAGGGGCCAATCAGCCCCAGCATTTT.

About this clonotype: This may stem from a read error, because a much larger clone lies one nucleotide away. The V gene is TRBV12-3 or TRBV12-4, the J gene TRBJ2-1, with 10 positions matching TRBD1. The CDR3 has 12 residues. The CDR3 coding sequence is TGTGCCTGCAGCCCGGGACAGGGGAGGCAGTTCTTC. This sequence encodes CACSPGQGRQFF.

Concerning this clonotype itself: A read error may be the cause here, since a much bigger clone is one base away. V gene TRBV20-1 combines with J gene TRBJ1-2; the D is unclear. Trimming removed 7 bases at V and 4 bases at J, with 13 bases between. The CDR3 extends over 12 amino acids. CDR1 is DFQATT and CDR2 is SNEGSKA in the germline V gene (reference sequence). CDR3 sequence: CSGSLRGYGYTF. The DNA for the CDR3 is TGCAGTGGTTCTTTACGGGGCTATGGCTACACCTTC.

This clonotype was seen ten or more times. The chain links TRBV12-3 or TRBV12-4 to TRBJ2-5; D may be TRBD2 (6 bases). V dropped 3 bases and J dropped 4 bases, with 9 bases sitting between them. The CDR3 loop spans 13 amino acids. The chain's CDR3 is CASSLLLAETQYF. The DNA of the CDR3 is TGTGCCAGCAGTTTGTTACTAGCAGAGACCCAGTACTTC.

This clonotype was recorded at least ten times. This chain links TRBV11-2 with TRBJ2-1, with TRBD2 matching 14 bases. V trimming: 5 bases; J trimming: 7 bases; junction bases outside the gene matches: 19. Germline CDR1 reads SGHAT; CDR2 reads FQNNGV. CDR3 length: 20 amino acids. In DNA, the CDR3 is TGTGCCAGCAGCCCTAGACCCCCTGAGACTAGCGGGGGGGCGGGTAATGAGCAGTTCTTC. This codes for CASSPRPPETSGGAGNEQFF.

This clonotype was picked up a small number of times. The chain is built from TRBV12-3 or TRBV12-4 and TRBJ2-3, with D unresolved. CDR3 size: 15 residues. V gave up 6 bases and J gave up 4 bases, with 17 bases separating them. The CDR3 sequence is CASSLRARSSDTQYF. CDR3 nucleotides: TGTGCCAGCAGCCTCCGGGCCCGCAGTTCAGATACGCAGTATTTT.

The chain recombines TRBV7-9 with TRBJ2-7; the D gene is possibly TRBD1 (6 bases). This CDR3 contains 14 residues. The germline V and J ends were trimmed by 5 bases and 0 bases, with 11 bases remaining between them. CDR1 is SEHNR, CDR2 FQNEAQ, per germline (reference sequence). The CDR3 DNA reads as TGTGCCAGCAGCGGGACATACAGCTCCTACGAGCAGTACTTC. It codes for CASSGTYSSYEQYF.

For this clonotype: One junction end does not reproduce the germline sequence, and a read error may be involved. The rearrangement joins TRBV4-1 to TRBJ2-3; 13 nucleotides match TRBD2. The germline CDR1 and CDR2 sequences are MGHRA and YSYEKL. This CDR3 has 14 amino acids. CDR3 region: CASSTSGGADTRYF. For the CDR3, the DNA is TGCGCCAGCAGCACTAGCGGGGGGGCCGATACGCGGTATTTT.

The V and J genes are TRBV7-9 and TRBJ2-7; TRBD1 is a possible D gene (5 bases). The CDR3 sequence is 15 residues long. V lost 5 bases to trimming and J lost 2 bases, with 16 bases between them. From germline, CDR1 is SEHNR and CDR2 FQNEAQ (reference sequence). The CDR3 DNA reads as TGTGCCAGCAGCCCTACAAGACAGACCACCTACGAGCAGTACTTC. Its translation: CASSPTRQTTYEQYF. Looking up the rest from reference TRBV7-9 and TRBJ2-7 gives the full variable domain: DTGVSQNPRHKITKRGQNVTFRCDPISEHNRLYWYRQTLGQGPEFLTYFQNEAQLEKSRLLSDRFSAERPKGSFSTLEIQRTEQGDSAMYLCASSPTRQTTYEQYFGPGTRLTVT.

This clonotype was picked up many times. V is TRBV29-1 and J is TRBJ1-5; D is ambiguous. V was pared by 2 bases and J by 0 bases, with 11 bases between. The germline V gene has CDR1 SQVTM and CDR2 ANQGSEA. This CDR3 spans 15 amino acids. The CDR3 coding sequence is TGCAGCGTTGAATCCGGAATTAATAGCAATCAGCCCCAGCATTTT. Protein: CSVESGINSNQPQHF.

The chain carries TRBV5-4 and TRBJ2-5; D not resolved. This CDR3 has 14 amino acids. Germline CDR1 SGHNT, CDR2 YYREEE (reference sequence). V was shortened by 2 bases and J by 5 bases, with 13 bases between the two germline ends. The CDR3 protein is CASSFFPAPETQYF. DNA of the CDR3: TGTGCCAGCAGCTTCTTTCCCGCACCGGAGACCCAGTACTTC.

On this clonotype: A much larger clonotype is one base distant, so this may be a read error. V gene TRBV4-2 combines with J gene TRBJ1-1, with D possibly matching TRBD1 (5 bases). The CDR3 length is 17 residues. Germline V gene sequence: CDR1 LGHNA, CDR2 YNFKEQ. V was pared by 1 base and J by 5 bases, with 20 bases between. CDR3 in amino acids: CASSQVRVGRGVTEAFF. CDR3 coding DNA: TGTGCCAGCAGCCAAGTGAGGGTAGGACGGGGGGTAACTGAAGCTTTCTTT.

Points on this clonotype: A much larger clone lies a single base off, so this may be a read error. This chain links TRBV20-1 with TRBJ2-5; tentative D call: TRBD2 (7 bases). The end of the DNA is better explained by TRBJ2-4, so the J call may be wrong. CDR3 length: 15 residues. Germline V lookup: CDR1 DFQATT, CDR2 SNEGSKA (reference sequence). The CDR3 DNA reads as TGCAGTGCTAGGGGGTGGGGAGGGGGCAAAAACATTCAGTACTTC. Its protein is CSARGWGGGKNIQYF.

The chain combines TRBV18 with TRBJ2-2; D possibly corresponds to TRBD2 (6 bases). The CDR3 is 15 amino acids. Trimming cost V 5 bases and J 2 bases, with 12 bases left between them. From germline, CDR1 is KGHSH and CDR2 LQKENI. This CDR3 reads CASSVGGVNTGELFF. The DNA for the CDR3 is TGTGCCAGCTCAGTCGGAGGGGTAAACACCGGGGAGCTGTTTTTT.

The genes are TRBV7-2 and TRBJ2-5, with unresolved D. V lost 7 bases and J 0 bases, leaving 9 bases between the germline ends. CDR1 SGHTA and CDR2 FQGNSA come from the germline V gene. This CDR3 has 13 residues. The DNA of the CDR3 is TGTGCCAGCACCGTAACGTACCAAGAGACCCAGTACTTC. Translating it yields CASTVTYQETQYF.

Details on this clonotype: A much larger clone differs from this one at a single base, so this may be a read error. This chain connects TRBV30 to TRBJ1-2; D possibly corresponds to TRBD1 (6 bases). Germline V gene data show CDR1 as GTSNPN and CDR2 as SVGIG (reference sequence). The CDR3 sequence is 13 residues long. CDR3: CAWAAGDTYDYTF. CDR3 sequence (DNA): TGTGCCTGGGCCGCGGGGGACACCTATGACTACACCTTC. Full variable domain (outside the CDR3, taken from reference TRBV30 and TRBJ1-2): SQTIHQWPATLVQPVGSPLSLECTVEGTSNPNLYWYRQAAGRGLQLLFYSVGIGQISSEVPQNLSASRPQDRQFILSSKKLLLSDSGFYLCAWAAGDTYDYTFGSGTRLTVV.

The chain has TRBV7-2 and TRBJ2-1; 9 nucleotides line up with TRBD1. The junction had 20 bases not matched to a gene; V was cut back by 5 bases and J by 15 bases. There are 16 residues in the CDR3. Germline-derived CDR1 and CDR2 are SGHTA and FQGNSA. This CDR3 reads CASSHDRTGVASGVFF. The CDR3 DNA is TGTGCCAGCAGCCACGATCGGACAGGGGTCGCGAGCGGGGTGTTCTTC.

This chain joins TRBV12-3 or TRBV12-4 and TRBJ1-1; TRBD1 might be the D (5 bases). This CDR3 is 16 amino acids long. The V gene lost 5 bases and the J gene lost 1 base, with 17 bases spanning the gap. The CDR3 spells CASSLRQGVSNTEAFF. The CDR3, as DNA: TGTGCCAGCAGTCTCCGACAAGGGGTTTCGAACACTGAAGCTTTCTTT.

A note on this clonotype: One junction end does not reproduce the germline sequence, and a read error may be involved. DNA of the CDR3: TGCGCCAGCAGCCAAATCCGGGACAGGATTTCACCCCCCCACTTT. Encoded protein: CASSQIRDRISPPHF. This chain connects TRBV4-3 to TRBJ1-6; 8 bases map to TRBD1. The CDR3 covers 15 residues. CDR1 and CDR2 from the germline V gene are LGHNA and YSLEER.

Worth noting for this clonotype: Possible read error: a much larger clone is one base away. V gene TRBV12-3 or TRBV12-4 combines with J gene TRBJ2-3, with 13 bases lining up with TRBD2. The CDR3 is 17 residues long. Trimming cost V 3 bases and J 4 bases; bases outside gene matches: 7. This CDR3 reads CASSFGLAGVPPDTQYF. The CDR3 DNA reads TGTGCCAGCAGTTTCGGACTAGCGGGGGTGCCTCCAGATACGCAGTATTTT.

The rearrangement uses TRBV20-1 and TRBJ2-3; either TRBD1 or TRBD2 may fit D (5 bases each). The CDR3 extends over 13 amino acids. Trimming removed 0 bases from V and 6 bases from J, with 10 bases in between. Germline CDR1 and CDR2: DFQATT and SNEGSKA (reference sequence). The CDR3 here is CSARDRGPDTQYF. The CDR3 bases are TGCAGTGCTAGAGATCGGGGACCGGATACGCAGTATTTT.

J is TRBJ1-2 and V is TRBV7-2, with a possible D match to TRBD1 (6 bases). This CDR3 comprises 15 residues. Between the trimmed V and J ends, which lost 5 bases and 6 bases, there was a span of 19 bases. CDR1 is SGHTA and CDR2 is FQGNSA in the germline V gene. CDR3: CASSQFLRGTNGYTF. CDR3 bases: TGTGCCAGCAGCCAATTCCTCAGGGGTACTAATGGCTACACCTTC.

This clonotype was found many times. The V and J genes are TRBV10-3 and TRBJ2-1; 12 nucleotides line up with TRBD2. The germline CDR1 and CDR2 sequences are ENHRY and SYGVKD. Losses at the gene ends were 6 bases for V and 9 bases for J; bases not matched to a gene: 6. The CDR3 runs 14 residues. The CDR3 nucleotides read TGTGCCATCAGCCGGACTAGCGGGGTAGGTGAGCAGTTCTTC. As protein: CAISRTSGVGEQFF.

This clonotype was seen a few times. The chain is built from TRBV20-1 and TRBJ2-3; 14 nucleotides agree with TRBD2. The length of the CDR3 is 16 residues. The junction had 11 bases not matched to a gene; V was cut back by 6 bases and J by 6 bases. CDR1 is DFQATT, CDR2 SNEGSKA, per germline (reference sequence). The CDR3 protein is CSALPGLAGVGDTQYF. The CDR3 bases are TGCAGTGCCCTCCCGGGACTAGCGGGGGTTGGGGATACGCAGTATTTT.

The CDR3 DNA reads as TGTGCCAGCAGCCAAGGGGAGCGGGCTCAGCCCCAGCATTTT. Its translation is CASSQGERAQPQHF. The chain couples TRBV3-1 to TRBJ1-5; D unresolved. CDR3 length: 14 amino acids. From germline, CDR1 is LGHDT and CDR2 YNNKEL (reference sequence). V was trimmed by 1 base and J by 6 bases, leaving 10 bases between them.

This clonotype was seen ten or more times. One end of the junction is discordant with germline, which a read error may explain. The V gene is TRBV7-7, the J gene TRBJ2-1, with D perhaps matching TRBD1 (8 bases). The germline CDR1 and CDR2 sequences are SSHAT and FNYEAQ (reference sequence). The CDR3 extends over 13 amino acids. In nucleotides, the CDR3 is TGTGCTAGCAGCTACAACAGGGGGGGTGAGCAGTTCTTC. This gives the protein CASSYNRGGEQFF.

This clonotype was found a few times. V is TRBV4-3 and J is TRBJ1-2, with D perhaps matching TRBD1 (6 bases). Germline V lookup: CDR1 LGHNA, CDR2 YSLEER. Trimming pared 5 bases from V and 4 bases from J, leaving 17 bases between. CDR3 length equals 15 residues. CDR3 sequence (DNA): TGCGCCAGCAGCACCCAAAAACAGGGCTTCTATGGCTACACCTTC. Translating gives CASSTQKQGFYGYTF.

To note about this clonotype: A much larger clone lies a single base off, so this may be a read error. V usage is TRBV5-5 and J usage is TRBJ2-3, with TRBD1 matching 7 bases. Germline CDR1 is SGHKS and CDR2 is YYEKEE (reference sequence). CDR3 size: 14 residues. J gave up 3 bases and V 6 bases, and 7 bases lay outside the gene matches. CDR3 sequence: CASIMVRGTDTQYF. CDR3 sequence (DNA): TGTGCCAGCATAATGGTCAGGGGGACAGATACGCAGTATTTT.